The 18 T cell receptor beta chains reported below all come from one sample, sequenced in a study of T cell changes during pregnancy in multiple sclerosis. Profiling relied on immunoSEQ multiplex PCR, and the TCRdb table lists in-frame clones only, not all of them. The sample carries roughly 64,000 clones, 96% recorded once. Sequenced material: CD8+ T cells from peripheral blood mononuclear cells, taken after pregnancy. The source is a female donor with multiple sclerosis, enrolled in a pregnancy study.

The V and J genes are TRBV19 and TRBJ2-2; D is unclear. CDR1 and CDR2 from the germline V gene are LNHDA and SQIVND (reference sequence). The CDR3 spans 15 residues. Trimming left V 5 bases short and J 4 bases short, with 14 bases between. CDR3 sequence reads: CASSFSVEFTGELFF. The CDR3 region has the DNA TGTGCCAGTAGTTTTTCGGTAGAGTTCACCGGGGAGCTGTTTTTT.

Judged by abundance, this clone is medium-sized. The rearrangement links TRBV19 to TRBJ2-1; 9 positions agree with TRBD2. J lost 7 bases, V lost 5 bases, and 9 bases had no gene match. CDR1 LNHDA and CDR2 SQIVND come from the germline V gene (reference sequence). This CDR3 is 15 amino acids long. This CDR3 is CASSVTAGGVNEQFF. The CDR3 DNA follows: TGTGCCAGTAGTGTGACAGCGGGAGGTGTAAATGAGCAGTTCTTC. Drawing the rest from reference TRBV19 and TRBJ2-1, the complete variable domain is DGGITQSPKYLFRKEGQNVTLSCEQNLNHDAMYWYRQDPGQGLRLIYYSQIVNDFQKGDIAEGYSVSREKKESFPLTVTSAQKNPTAFYLCASSVTAGGVNEQFFGPGTRLTVL.

This chain connects TRBV9 to TRBJ2-1; the match to TRBD2 covers 7 bases. Trimming took 3 bases from V and 2 from J; bases not matched to a gene: 5. CDR1 SGDLS and CDR2 YYNGEE come from the germline V gene. The CDR3 extends over 15 amino acids. The CDR3 region is CASSAKAGAYNEQFF. The CDR3 DNA reads TGTGCCAGCAGCGCGAAGGCGGGAGCCTACAATGAGCAGTTCTTC.

The chain recombines TRBV6-5 with TRBJ2-7; 8 bases are shared with TRBD1. Germline V gene sequence: CDR1 MNHEY, CDR2 SVGAGI. The CDR3 is 15 amino acids. The ends lost 5 bases at V and 1 base at J; junction bases unmatched: 7. CDR3 residues: CASSVSTGVSYEQYF. In nucleotides, the CDR3 is TGTGCCAGCAGTGTCTCGACAGGGGTGTCCTACGAGCAGTACTTC.

This clone was seen once. The chain carries TRBV7-9 and TRBJ2-7, with D perhaps TRBD2 (7 bases). Germline V gene data show CDR1 as SEHNR and CDR2 as FQNEAQ (reference sequence). The CDR3 has 15 amino acids. Trimming stripped 1 base from V and 4 bases from J, with 14 bases between. The CDR3 DNA reads TGTGCCAGCAGCTTAGGGGGAGGGGGGATATACGAGCAGTACTTC. Residues: CASSLGGGGIYEQYF.

The V call is TRBV27, the J call TRBJ2-3; 7 nucleotides match TRBD1. The CDR3 sequence is 14 residues long. Germline loops: CDR1 MNHEY, CDR2 SMNVEV (reference sequence). V shed 2 bases, J shed 5 bases, and the junction held 4 bases outside the gene matches. CDR3 residues: CASSLRGLGDTQYF. The CDR3 coding sequence is TGTGCCAGCAGTTTAAGGGGGCTGGGAGATACGCAGTATTTT.

This chain uses TRBV28 with TRBJ2-7; TRBD1 agrees at 7 bases. The J segment lost 2 bases and the V segment lost 7 bases, leaving 5 bases of the junction unmatched. The germline CDR1 and CDR2 sequences are MDHEN and SYDVKM. CDR3 length: 13 residues. CDR3 loop: CASNPTGTYEQYF. The CDR3 nucleotides are TGTGCCAGCAACCCGACAGGGACCTACGAGCAGTACTTC.

The rearrangement uses TRBV4-1 and TRBJ2-3, with 15 nucleotides matching TRBD2. V shed 3 bases and J 3 bases; nucleotides not matched to a gene: 4. From germline, CDR1 is MGHRA and CDR2 YSYEKL. The CDR3 sequence is 17 residues long. DNA of the CDR3: TGCGCCAGCAGCCAGGGACTAGCGGGAGGTTTGACAGATACGCAGTATTTT. Protein: CASSQGLAGGLTDTQYF.

The V call is TRBV6-5, the J call TRBJ2-7; D is possibly TRBD2 (5 bases). Germline CDR1 reads MNHEY; CDR2 reads SVGAGI. V lost 8 bases to trimming and J lost 7 bases, with 9 bases between them. This CDR3 region has 10 residues. CDR3 bases: TGTGCCAGCGGGTCGGGAGAGCAGTACTTC. This gives the protein CASGSGEQYF.

This sequence joins TRBV2 and TRBJ2-5; D is uncertain. V gave up 3 bases and J gave up 5 bases, with 7 bases separating them. Per germline, CDR1 SNHLY and CDR2 FYNNEI. The CDR3 has 12 residues. The CDR3 nucleotides are TGTGCCAGCAGTGATTCACGGGAGACCCAGTACTTC. Amino acid sequence: CASSDSRETQYF.

This clone has a single count. The rearrangement uses TRBV7-9 and TRBJ1-1; TRBD1 aligns across 9 bases. Unmatched junction bases numbered 0, after V lost 4 bases and J lost 3 bases. The CDR3 length is 13 residues. Per germline, CDR1 SEHNR and CDR2 FQNEAQ (reference sequence). CDR3 coding DNA: TGTGCCAGCAGCTGGACAGGGGACACTGAAGCTTTCTTT. It is translated as CASSWTGDTEAFF.

V is TRBV27 and J is TRBJ2-1, with TRBD2 identical over 13 bases. The CDR3 covers 15 residues. Trimming removed 7 bases from V and 9 bases from J; junction bases left unmatched: 9. Germline values: CDR1 MNHEY, CDR2 SMNVEV (reference sequence). CDR3 protein: CASTGLAGDRGEQFF. The CDR3 DNA reads as TGTGCCAGCACCGGACTAGCGGGAGATCGGGGTGAGCAGTTCTTC.

The rearrangement uses TRBV19 and TRBJ1-1; 8 positions agree with TRBD1. V shed 3 bases, J shed 0 bases, and the junction held 3 bases outside the gene matches. CDR1 is LNHDA, CDR2 SQIVND, per germline (reference sequence). The CDR3 contains 15 residues. DNA of the CDR3: TGTGCCAGTAGTATGACAGGGGCCGTGAACACTGAAGCTTTCTTT. Translation: CASSMTGAVNTEAFF.

The chain uses TRBV28 and TRBJ2-2; D might be TRBD2 (5 bases). V was cut by 5 bases and J by 7 bases, with 11 bases left in between. This CDR3 is built from 13 residues. Germline V gives CDR1 MDHEN, CDR2 SYDVKM. CDR3 region: CASSPLAFGELFF. Written as DNA, the CDR3 is TGTGCCAGCAGTCCTCTAGCCTTCGGGGAGCTGTTTTTT.

The V call is TRBV28, the J call TRBJ2-7, with 12 bases lining up with TRBD2. CDR3 length: 16 residues. Germline-derived CDR1 and CDR2 are MDHEN and SYDVKM. The ends lost 5 bases at V and 6 bases at J; junction bases unmatched: 11. CDR3 in DNA: TGTGCCAGCAGTCTCTCTAGCGGGAGGGCCCGGAGCGAGCAGTACTTC. Translating it yields CASSLSSGRARSEQYF.

The chain has TRBV19 and TRBJ2-5; weak D call: TRBD1 (5 bases). The germline gives CDR1 LNHDA, CDR2 SQIVND (reference sequence). This CDR3 is 15 amino acids long. Trimming took 4 bases from V and 2 from J, leaving 14 bases between them. CDR3 coding DNA: TGTGCCAGTAGTAATTGGGGCAGCGTACAAGAGACCCAGTACTTC. It translates to CASSNWGSVQETQYF.

V and J are TRBV6-5 and TRBJ2-7; 7 bases align to TRBD1. V shed 2 bases and J 0 bases; nucleotides not matched to a gene: 7. Germline assignment: CDR1 MNHEY and CDR2 SVGAGI. CDR3 size: 16 residues. CDR3 loop: CASSYGKGAGSYEQYF. CDR3 nucleotide sequence: TGTGCCAGCAGTTACGGAAAGGGGGCCGGCTCCTACGAGCAGTACTTC.

The V gene is TRBV5-1, the J gene TRBJ2-2, with TRBD1 as a possible D gene (6 bases). Germline V gives CDR1 SGHRS, CDR2 YFSETQ. The CDR3 contains 14 residues. V shed 0 bases and J shed 4 bases, with 7 bases lying between them. The CDR3 DNA sequence: TGCGCCAGCAGCTTGGGACAGGCCACCGGGGAGCTGTTTTTT. Translated, it gives CASSLGQATGELFF.